This T cell receptor beta chain was captured in a study of beta chain features in type 1 diabetes. V was trimmed by 3 bases and J by 1 base, leaving 8 bases between them. Germline V CDR1 and CDR2: LNHDA, SQIVND (reference sequence). This CDR3 contains 14 residues. What was sequenced were expressed TCRB transcripts, since all of the isolated RNA had been reverse transcribed. Clones were sequenced by immunoSEQ multiplex PCR, and TCRdb holds only the in-frame ones, with some missing. Of fewer than 400,000 clones listed, less than 10% are singletons. Source material: central memory CD4+ T cells from blood. This chain joins TRBV19 and TRBJ2-3; D unclear. The receptor's source is a woman aged 18-30 years in good health. The CDR3 DNA reads TGTGCCAGTAGTATGAACAGAGGCACAGATACGCAGTATTTT. Its translation is CASSMNRGTDTQYF.